This T cell receptor beta chain was captured in a study of blood T cell repertoires in COVID-19 (TCRdb year 2020). Notes on the research overall: Collaborator samples came from the United States, Italy and Spain and covered acute and convalescent phases of COVID-19. The repertoires were released in a freely available public database intended as a resource for research on the immune response to SARS-CoV-2. HLA class I and class II types, where available, came from metadata supplied by the sample provider rather than from assay-based typing. Subjects who had been exposed to COVID-19, were actively infected with it, or had recovered from it provided the deeply sampled blood TCRbeta repertoires that made up the dataset. Samples were obtained from the ongoing ImmuneRACE study (first 160 participants) and from over 1,000 subjects provided by 6 global collaborators. Sample metadata almost always included a de-identified subject ID, COVID-19 status, age in years and sex. The material from the prospective study consisted of cDNA or gDNA derived from T cells, B-cell-depleted T cells, or PBMCs. The paper as a whole reports these results and caveats: The amount of clinical and demographic metadata varied by source and participant and was provided uncurated.

The immunoSEQ Assay, a bias-controlled multiplex PCR, was used to amplify TCRbeta CDR3 regions from genomic DNA. As for how the authors treated the data: Within the assay, amplification of reference gene primers was used to estimate how many nucleated cells each sample contained. To quantify the absolute abundance of each unique TCRbeta CDR3 rearrangement, sequence reads were collapsed and filtered. Productive Simpson clonality was computed per sample as the square root of Simpson's diversity index over productive rearrangements. Sourced from immuneACCESS, this table was stored by TCRdb with only in-frame sequences that have V and J called. A share of the clones is absent; for the studies checked, an unresolved V gene accounts for under half, and the remainder has no known explanation. That table gives V, J and clone size, and the DNA gave D and trimming. The sample table shows more than 200,000 clones, and around 80% are seen once. 4% of the sample goes to the ten largest clones.

The collaborating institutions used their own protocols to collect whole blood in K2EDTA tubes. For TCRbeta analysis, collaborators shipped samples in one of three forms: frozen whole blood, isolated PBMCs, or DNA extracted from either of those sample types. With regard to this clone: Its antigen is unknown. The record has no base qualities; no much larger clone is one base away.

CDR1 and CDR2, per the germline V gene (reference sequence), are SGHNT and YYREEE. Including the terminal cysteine and phenylalanine, the CDR3 comprises 16 residues. Left in the record is the CDR3 DNA by itself, 48 bases read in frame from the first base. The germline V end is reduced by 4 bases and the J end by 3 bases; junction bases left unmatched: 9. The chain was built from TRBV5-4 and TRBJ1-2; the central 10 bases match TRBD1. The source material was peripheral blood. The TCR was taken from a woman between 40 and 55 years old with active or convalescent COVID-19. The CDR3 amino acid sequence is: CASSQDRGAAHYGYTF. The DNA is TGTGCCAGCAGCCAGGACAGGGGGGCCGCCCACTATGGCTACACCTTC.